These T cell receptor beta chains were read from a single sample in a study of OX40 agonist ivuxolimab in advanced cancers. The assay was immunoSEQ multiplex PCR, and TCRdb's table has in-frame clones only and misses some. The sample holds approximately 84,000 clones, approximately 90% seen once. Sequencing was performed on CD4+ or CD8+ T cells sorted from blood, taken in a trial of the OX40 agonist ivuxolimab. Receptors were obtained from an adult with an advanced solid tumor such as melanoma, head and neck, liver or kidney cancer. CDR3s include the opening cysteine and the closing phenylalanine or tryptophan. A D gene is named only where the DNA matches it firmly. Not all rows give a size; the values are once, few, many and, for expanded clones, a class.

clone_size	v_call	j_call	d_call	cdr3_nt	cdr3_aa
.	TRBV27	TRBJ2-1	.	TGTGCCAGCAGGTCGGGAGACGGGTCCTACAATGAGCAGTTCTTC	CASRSGDGSYNEQFF
.	TRBV11-2	TRBJ2-7	TRBD2	TGTGCCAGCAGCTTAGTAGCGGGAGGGACTACGGAGCAGTACTTC	CASSLVAGGTTEQYF
.	TRBV7-2	TRBJ2-2	TRBD1	TGTGCCAGCAGATCGACAGGGATGAACACCGGGGAGCTGTTTTTT	CASRSTGMNTGELFF
.	TRBV7-3	TRBJ2-7	TRBD1	TGTGCCAGCAGCCCCGGGACAGGGCTAACGCCGCAGTACTTC	CASSPGTGLTPQYF
.	TRBV5-1	TRBJ2-5	.	TGCGCCAGCAGCTCTCCCGCTCACCAAGAGACCCAGTACTTC	CASSSPAHQETQYF
few	TRBV2	TRBJ1-5	.	TGTGCCAGCAGGGGAACAGGGCCCAATCAGCCCCAGCATTTT	CASRGTGPNQPQHF
.	TRBV5-1	TRBJ2-7	TRBD1	TGCGCCAGCAGCCCGGAGGCGGATGACAGGGGGAACTACGAGCAGTACTTC	CASSPEADDRGNYEQYF
.	TRBV4-1	TRBJ2-1	TRBD2	TGCGCCAGCAGCCATTACCCCGGGACTAGCGGGTACAATGAGCAGTTCTTC	CASSHYPGTSGYNEQFF
.	TRBV2	TRBJ2-3	.	TGTGCCAGCAGTGAACAGGGGCACCTCACAGATACGCAGTATTTT	CASSEQGHLTDTQYF
.	TRBV7-9	TRBJ1-5	.	TGTGCCAGCAGGGCAACAGGGTCCGTGGGCGATCAGCCCCAGCATTTT	CASRATGSVGDQPQHF
.	TRBV5-4	TRBJ1-2	TRBD1	TGTGCCAGCAGCCCAAGCCTTACAGGGGTTGGCTACACCTTC	CASSPSLTGVGYTF
.	TRBV6-6	TRBJ1-4	.	TGTGCCAGCAGTTACTCTGGGTTGGGGAATGAAAAACTGTTTTTT	CASSYSGLGNEKLFF
.	TRBV28	TRBJ2-4	.	TGTGCCAGCAGCTCCGGAAGGGCAGTTATAGCCAAAAACATTCAGTACTTC	CASSSGRAVIAKNIQYF
.	TRBV5-4	TRBJ2-7	.	TGTGCCAGCAGCTTTGGAATGCAGGGCTTCTACGAGCAGTACTTC	CASSFGMQGFYEQYF
.	TRBV2	TRBJ2-3	.	TGTGCCAGCAGTAAGGGCCCGACGACTGATACGCAGTATTTT	CASSKGPTTDTQYF
.	TRBV2	TRBJ1-1	.	TGTGCCAGCTACAGAAAGAACACTGAAGCTTTCTTT	CASYRKNTEAFF
.	TRBV27	TRBJ1-2	TRBD1	TGTGCCAGCAGTTTCCCCGGGACAGAGGATGGCTACACCTTC	CASSFPGTEDGYTF
.	TRBV7-2	TRBJ2-7	TRBD1	TGTGCCAGCAGCACTAGGACAGGGGTCGACAACGAGCAGTACTTC	CASSTRTGVDNEQYF
.	TRBV19	TRBJ2-1	TRBD1	TGTGCCAGTAGTATGAGACAGGGGGAGTTCAATGAGCAGTTCTTC	CASSMRQGEFNEQFF
.	TRBV27	TRBJ1-2	TRBD1	TGTGCCAGCAGTTTCCAGGGGGCGCCTGGCTACACCTTC	CASSFQGAPGYTF
.	TRBV19	TRBJ1-4	TRBD1	TGTGCCAGTAGTCTTCGACAGGGGGTCGTTAGAAAACTGTTTTTT	CASSLRQGVVRKLFF
once	TRBV7-3	TRBJ2-5	.	TGTGCCAGCAGAAATTCCCCAGGGGTGGGAGAGACCCAGTACTTC	CASRNSPGVGETQYF
.	TRBV4-3	TRBJ2-3	TRBD2	TGCGCCAGCAGCCAAGATCAGGGACTAGCGGGGGGTGATACGCAGTATTTT	CASSQDQGLAGGDTQYF
.	TRBV7-9	TRBJ1-1	.	TGTGCCAGCAGCTCCGATAAGGTGGTCACTGAAGCTTTCTTT	CASSSDKVVTEAFF
.	TRBV4-1	TRBJ1-1	.	TGCGCCAGCAGCCAAGGGCATGGGGGGCCCACTGAAGCTTTCTTT	CASSQGHGGPTEAFF